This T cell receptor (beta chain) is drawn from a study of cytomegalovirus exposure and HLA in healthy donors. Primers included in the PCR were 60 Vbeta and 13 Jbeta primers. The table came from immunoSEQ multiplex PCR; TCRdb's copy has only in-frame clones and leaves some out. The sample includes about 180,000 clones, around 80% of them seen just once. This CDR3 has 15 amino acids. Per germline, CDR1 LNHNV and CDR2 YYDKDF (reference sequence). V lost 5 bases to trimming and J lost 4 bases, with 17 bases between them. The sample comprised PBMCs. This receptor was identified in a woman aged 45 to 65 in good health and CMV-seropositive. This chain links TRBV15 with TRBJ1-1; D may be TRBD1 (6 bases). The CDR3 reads CATSHYQGGSTEAFF. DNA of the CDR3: TGTGCCACCAGCCACTATCAAGGGGGTAGCACTGAAGCTTTCTTT.